This entry describes one TCR beta chain. This specimen comes from a study of immune characterization of retroperitoneal liposarcoma. From the PCR reads, TCRdb called clonotypes with MiXCR, one entry per CDR3 protein. The profile shows 8,500 or so distinct CDR3 sequences, about 41% of them singletons. Germline lookup yields CDR1 MNHEY and CDR2 SMNVEV (reference sequence). This CDR3 is built from 14 residues. Material: tumor tissue. The J gene is TRBJ2-5, the V gene TRBV27; D is possibly TRBD1 (6 bases). The DNA end is more similar to TRBJ2-7, so the J call may be wrong. This TCR was sampled from a male donor with retroperitoneal liposarcoma. CDR3 region: CASRSQGPIYEQYF. The CDR3 nucleotides read TGTGCCAGCAGATCACAGGGTCCAATCTACGAGCAGTACTTC.